A selection of T cell receptor beta chains follows, all from one sample in a study of cytomegalovirus exposure and HLA in healthy donors. Assay: immunoSEQ multiplex PCR; the TCRdb copy retains only in-frame clones and omits some. The table records around 97,000 clones, almost 80% of them present only once. Sequencing was performed on PBMCs. These TCRs come from a man over 45 in good health and CMV-seropositive. Both conserved end residues are part of each CDR3. The order of the fields is D gene, J gene, clone size, V gene, CDR3 DNA, CDR3 protein. The D gene is left open where the match is weak. Size tells how often a clone was seen (once, few, many) or the class of an expanded clone, and some rows leave it out.

>NA|TRBJ2-7|NA|TRBV11-1
TGTGCCAGCAGCTTTAATTCGGGGTCGTACTACGAGCAGTACTTC
CASSFNSGSYYEQYF
>TRBD1|TRBJ2-1|few|TRBV4-1
TGCGCCAGCAGCCAAGAAGCGGCAGGGGGTGGTGAGCAGTTCTTC
CASSQEAAGGGEQFF
>NA|TRBJ1-5|few|TRBV28
TGTGCCAGCACCCTGTCGAGGGGGGGTCAGCCCCAGCATTTT
CASTLSRGGQPQHF
>NA|TRBJ2-4|NA|TRBV2
TGTGCCAGCAGAGATCTCAGCGGACTAGCCAAAAACATTCAGTACTTC
CASRDLSGLAKNIQYF
>TRBD1|TRBJ2-7|NA|TRBV7-6
TGTGCCAGCAGCCCCGGACAGGGGGCCTACGAGCAGTACTTC
CASSPGQGAYEQYF
>NA|TRBJ2-7|NA|TRBV29-1
TGCAGCGCCCTGCGGTCCTACGAGCAGTACTTC
CSALRSYEQYF
>NA|TRBJ2-5|NA|TRBV2
TGTGCCAGCAGTGAAGAGGGGAATAAGATGGCGACCCAGTACTTC
CASSEEGNKMATQYF
>TRBD2|TRBJ2-3|NA|TRBV10-3
TGTGCCATCAGAGGACTAGGCAATACAGATACGCAGTATTTT
CAIRGLGNTDTQYF
>TRBD2|TRBJ2-2|NA|TRBV18
TGTGCCAGCTCACCCAGCGGGGCGAACACCGGGGAGCTGTTTTTT
CASSPSGANTGELFF
>TRBD1|TRBJ2-7|NA|TRBV5-1
TGCGCCAGCAGCAACCGGGACAGGGGTGAAGAGCAGTACTTC
CASSNRDRGEEQYF
>TRBD1|TRBJ2-7|NA|TRBV29-1
TGCAGCGTGGCCGGGACAGGGGGTCACGAGCAGTACTTC
CSVAGTGGHEQYF
>NA|TRBJ2-7|NA|TRBV7-2
TGTGCCAGCAGCCCAGGGAAGTACGAGCAGTACTTC
CASSPGKYEQYF
>NA|TRBJ2-2|NA|TRBV5-1
TGCGCCAGCAGCCCAGGGAACACCGGGGAGCTGTTTTTT
CASSPGNTGELFF
>NA|TRBJ2-3|NA|TRBV7-9
TGTGCCAGCAGCAGGGGTCCAGATACGCAGTATTTT
CASSRGPDTQYF
>NA|TRBJ2-2|NA|TRBV13
TGTGCCAGCAGCTTCGTGCCAGGGGGGCGTAAATTCACCGGGGAGCTGTTTTTT
CASSFVPGGRKFTGELFF
>NA|TRBJ2-7|NA|TRBV9
TGTGCCAGCAGCGTAGGGGGCAATTCTTTGGAGCAGTACTTC
CASSVGGNSLEQYF
>NA|TRBJ1-5|NA|TRBV7-8
TGTGCCAGCAGCTTATCTGACAGCCTAAATCAGCCCCAGCATTTT
CASSLSDSLNQPQHF
>NA|TRBJ2-4|NA|TRBV5-1
TGCGCCAGCAGCGCGGATGGACAAGGACAAGCCAAAAACATTCAGTACTTC
CASSADGQGQAKNIQYF
>TRBD2|TRBJ2-2|NA|TRBV14
TGTGCCAGCAGCCGCCGACTAGCTGGCACCGGGGAGCTGTTTTTT
CASSRRLAGTGELFF
>NA|TRBJ1-5|NA|TRBV6-1
TGTGCCAGCAGTGAAGTATTAGCAGGGCGCAATCAGCCCCAGCATTTT
CASSEVLAGRNQPQHF
>NA|TRBJ2-2|NA|TRBV19
TGTGCCAGTAGTATAGTAGGGGAAATTCGCACCGGGGAGCTGTTTTTT
CASSIVGEIRTGELFF
>TRBD2|TRBJ2-5|NA|TRBV7-9
TGTGCCAGCAGCTTAGCTCTAGCGGGGGCTAAAGAGACCCAGTACTTC
CASSLALAGAKETQYF
>TRBD2|TRBJ2-1|once|TRBV5-6
TGTGCCAGCAGCAAGACTAGCGGGAGGGGCAATGAGCAGTTCTTC
CASSKTSGRGNEQFF
>TRBD2|TRBJ2-3|NA|TRBV19
TGTGCCAGTACCCAAAAGGCGACTAGCGGGACGTATAGCACAGATACGCAGTATTTT
CASTQKATSGTYSTDTQYF
>NA|TRBJ1-5|NA|TRBV28
TGTGCCAGCAGTCCCGTTCTAACGCCCCAGCATTTT
CASSPVLTPQHF
>TRBD1|TRBJ2-3|NA|TRBV5-1
TGCGCCAGCAGCGGACAGGGGCCCACAGATACGCAGTATTTT
CASSGQGPTDTQYF
>TRBD2|TRBJ2-7|NA|TRBV27
TGTGCCAGCAGCCGAGAGCTAGCGGACTCCTACGAGCAGTACTTC
CASSRELADSYEQYF